The 8 T cell receptor beta chains presented below share a single source sample, sequenced in a study of blood T cell repertoires in COVID-19. Measured with immunoSEQ multiplex PCR; TCRdb has only the in-frame clones, and not every one. The data show around 270,000 clones, approximately 84% seen once. The sample taken for sequencing was peripheral blood. These receptors were taken from a person in their 70s with COVID-19, enrolled during active disease.

As to this clone: The same CDR3 arises from other DNA sequences in this sample as well. V gene TRBV12-3 or TRBV12-4 combines with J gene TRBJ1-1, with TRBD1 as a possible D gene (5 bases). The CDR3 spans 13 residues. V lost 3 bases and J lost 1, with 6 bases in between. The CDR3 region is CASSFGQNTEAFF. The CDR3 DNA reads as TGTGCCAGCAGTTTTGGACAGAACACTGAAGCTTTCTTT.

This chain connects TRBV9 to TRBJ1-3, with D possibly being TRBD1 (6 bases). Germline assignment: CDR1 SGDLS and CDR2 YYNGEE. The V end was cut by 2 bases, the J end by 4 bases, with 19 bases between. This CDR3 spans 17 amino acids. CDR3 sequence reads: CASSVRHLAGVGNTIYF. CDR3 coding DNA: TGTGCCAGCAGCGTCCGCCATTTGGCAGGGGTAGGAAACACCATATATTTT.

The V call is TRBV5-1, the J call TRBJ2-3; TRBD2 aligns across 7 bases. The CDR3 is 15 amino acids. Germline trimming cut 4 bases from V and 0 bases from J; bases unmatched to any gene: 5. Germline V gene data show CDR1 as SGHRS and CDR2 as YFSETQ. CDR3 DNA: TGCGCCAGCAGCGAGAGCGGGGTTAGCACAGATACGCAGTATTTT. This translates into CASSESGVSTDTQYF.

This chain uses TRBV7-3 with TRBJ1-1; 8 bases line up with TRBD1. Germline CDR1 and CDR2: SGHTA and FQGTGA. This CDR3 contains 13 residues. The J segment lost 6 bases and the V segment lost 5 bases, leaving 5 bases of the junction unmatched. Here the CDR3 reads CASSLDRGAEAFF. The CDR3 region has the DNA TGTGCCAGCAGCCTCGACAGGGGTGCTGAAGCTTTCTTT.

This sequence joins TRBV7-2 and TRBJ2-2, with 7 bases matching TRBD1. The CDR3 has 15 residues. Trimming removed 5 bases from V and 5 bases from J; junction bases left unmatched: 8. The germline gives CDR1 SGHTA, CDR2 FQGNSA. The chain's CDR3 is CASSIGSQGTGELFF. Written as DNA, the CDR3 is TGTGCCAGCAGCATAGGCTCACAGGGGACCGGGGAGCTGTTTTTT.

The gene calls are TRBV24-1 and TRBJ1-1, with D maybe TRBD1 (6 bases). The CDR3 totals 13 residues. V shed 7 bases and J shed 0 bases, with 8 bases lying between them. Germline-derived CDR1 and CDR2 are KGHDR and SFDVKD. The CDR3 DNA follows: TGTGCCACCAGAAGGGACATGAACACTGAAGCTTTCTTT. As protein: CATRRDMNTEAFF.

This clone was counted only a few times. The chain combines TRBV27 with TRBJ2-7, with D tentatively TRBD2 (5 bases). The germline V and J ends were trimmed by 6 bases and 2 bases, with 11 bases remaining between them. CDR1 MNHEY and CDR2 SMNVEV come from the germline V gene (reference sequence). CDR3 length equals 13 residues. Here the CDR3 DNA reads TGTGCCAGCAGCCTCCTCGGGACCTACGAGCAGTACTTC. Protein: CASSLLGTYEQYF.

The CDR3 loop is CASRTLAGGRREQFF. In DNA, the CDR3 is TGTGCCAGCAGAACTCTAGCGGGGGGGCGGAGGGAGCAGTTCTTC. The chain is built from TRBV6-5 and TRBJ2-1; TRBD2 agrees at 12 bases. The germline CDR1 and CDR2 sequences are MNHEY and SVGAGI. Trimming took 6 bases from V and 10 from J; bases not matched to a gene: 10. This CDR3 has 15 residues.